Each of the 10 T cell receptor beta chains below was sequenced from the same sample in a study of blood T cell repertoires in COVID-19. The protocol was immunoSEQ multiplex PCR, while the TCRdb copy is restricted to in-frame clones and leaves out a portion. The data hold some 330,000 clones, with 80% to 90% observed a single time. Specimen: PBMCs or T cells enriched from blood (not recorded which). The receptors shown here come from a man younger than 45 who had recovered from COVID-19.

V is TRBV5-1 and J is TRBJ2-1; D call uncertain. The CDR3 has 14 residues. Germline CDR1 is SGHRS and CDR2 is YFSETQ. Trimming pared 1 base from V and 5 bases from J, leaving 10 bases between. The CDR3 protein is CASSLIDPNNEQFF. The CDR3 DNA is TGCGCCAGCAGCTTGATTGATCCTAACAATGAGCAGTTCTTC. Full variable domain (rest looked up from reference TRBV5-1 and TRBJ2-1): KAGVTQTPRYLIKTRGQQVTLSCSPISGHRSVSWYQQTPGQGLQFLFEYFSETQRNKGNFPGRFSGRQFSNSRSEMNVSTLELGDSALYLCASSLIDPNNEQFFGPGTRLTVL.

The V call is TRBV5-5, the J call TRBJ2-5; D possibly corresponds to TRBD1 (5 bases). This CDR3 spans 16 amino acids. Germline V lookup: CDR1 SGHKS, CDR2 YYEKEE (reference sequence). Trimming took off 0 bases at V and 5 bases at J, with 17 bases between the two ends. This CDR3 is CASSLVPRAVAETQYF. CDR3 nucleotides: TGTGCCAGCAGCTTGGTTCCCAGGGCGGTGGCGGAGACCCAGTACTTC.

The V gene is TRBV7-2, the J gene TRBJ2-7; TRBD1 aligns across 9 bases. Germline trimming cut 5 bases from V and 6 bases from J; bases unmatched to any gene: 14. The V gene's germline CDR1 is SGHTA and CDR2 FQGNSA. The CDR3 contains 16 residues. For the CDR3, the DNA is TGTGCCAGCAGCCCAGGAAGGGGGACAGGGAGGGGCGAGCAGTACTTC. It is translated as CASSPGRGTGRGEQYF.

The chain couples TRBV18 to TRBJ1-5, with 7 bases fitting TRBD1. Trimming at V came to 4 bases and at J to 5 bases, leaving 2 bases not matched to a gene. This CDR3 is built from 13 residues. CDR1 is KGHSH and CDR2 is LQKENI in the germline V gene. DNA of the CDR3: TGTGCCAGCTCACAGGGGGCGGATCAGCCCCAGCATTTT. Amino acid sequence: CASSQGADQPQHF.

The V gene is TRBV7-2, the J gene TRBJ2-1; D is perhaps TRBD2 (6 bases). CDR3 length: 15 amino acids. The germline V gene has CDR1 SGHTA and CDR2 FQGNSA. V was pared by 2 bases and J by 5 bases, with 13 bases between. The CDR3 nucleotides are TGTGCCAGCAGCTTATACGGCGGGGAGAACAATGAGCAGTTCTTC. Translating gives CASSLYGGENNEQFF.

V usage is TRBV28 and J usage is TRBJ2-7; D not certain. Per germline, CDR1 MDHEN and CDR2 SYDVKM. This CDR3 comprises 13 residues. Trimming removed 1 base at V and 3 bases at J, with 7 bases between. CDR3 in amino acids: CASSLFGNYEQYF. The CDR3 DNA follows: TGTGCCAGCAGTTTATTTGGCAACTACGAGCAGTACTTC.

The chain couples TRBV7-9 to TRBJ1-2; D possibly corresponds to TRBD1 (6 bases). Trimming removed 4 bases at V and 9 bases at J, with 21 bases between. In germline, CDR1 is SEHNR, CDR2 FQNEAQ (reference sequence). CDR3 length equals 15 residues. CDR3 nucleotide sequence: TGTGCCAGCAGCTCTGGACAGTCCCAAAATAGCCGCTACACCTTC. Translated, it gives CASSSGQSQNSRYTF.

The gene calls are TRBV7-9 and TRBJ1-4; maybe TRBD1 (6 bases). V was clipped by 5 bases and J by 2 bases, with 12 bases between them. Germline assignment: CDR1 SEHNR and CDR2 FQNEAQ (reference sequence). The CDR3 loop spans 15 amino acids. CDR3 region: CASSLWTDTNEKLFF. The CDR3 region has the DNA TGTGCCAGCAGCCTTTGGACAGATACTAATGAAAAACTGTTTTTT.

The chain recombines TRBV5-1 with TRBJ1-5; 7 nucleotides agree with TRBD1. Germline V lookup: CDR1 SGHRS, CDR2 YFSETQ. The CDR3 has 16 residues. The V segment lost 4 bases and the J segment 0 bases; nucleotides outside the gene matches: 7. CDR3: CASSASGTDSNQPQHF. DNA for the CDR3: TGCGCCAGCAGCGCATCCGGGACAGATAGCAATCAGCCCCAGCATTTT.

The rearrangement uses TRBV19 and TRBJ2-7, with 8 bases identical to TRBD1. CDR3 length: 17 residues. V trimming: 9 bases; J trimming: 2 bases; junction bases outside the gene matches: 18. Per the germline V gene, CDR1 is LNHDA and CDR2 is SQIVND (reference sequence). The CDR3: CASHFLAPGQDTYEQYF. DNA of the CDR3: TGTGCCAGCCATTTCCTAGCCCCGGGACAGGATACCTACGAGCAGTACTTC. Looking up the rest from reference TRBV19 and TRBJ2-7 gives the full variable domain: DGGITQSPKYLFRKEGQNVTLSCEQNLNHDAMYWYRQDPGQGLRLIYYSQIVNDFQKGDIAEGYSVSREKKESFPLTVTSAQKNPTAFYLCASHFLAPGQDTYEQYFGPGTRLTVT.